This TCR beta chain originates from a study of T-cell reconstitution after alpha-beta-depleted transplantation in children. Germline loops: CDR1 KGHSH, CDR2 LQKENI. Trimming at V came to 3 bases and at J to 8 bases, leaving 17 bases not matched to a gene. CDR3 length: 18 amino acids. TCRbeta library preparation incorporated unique molecular identifiers. One entry per CDR3 protein results from TCRdb running MiXCR on the PCR reads. The sample records some 300,000 distinct CDR3 sequences, over 9.5% being singletons. The specimen was PBMCs, collected before TCRalphabeta/CD19-depleted stem cell transplant. The source is a boy less than two years old with acute myeloid leukemia, due to receive a stem cell transplant. The rearrangement joins TRBV18 to TRBJ1-2; the match to TRBD1 covers 11 bases. CDR3 residues: CASSPGQGEVEFWHGYTF. The CDR3 DNA follows: TGTGCCAGCTCACCGGGACAGGGGGAGGTGGAGTTTTGGCACGGCTACACCTTC.